One sample yielded the 14 T cell receptor beta chains listed below, sequenced in a study of blood T cell repertoires in COVID-19. Profiling relied on immunoSEQ multiplex PCR, and the TCRdb table lists in-frame clones only, not all of them. The sample shows under 350,000 clones, over 65% of them seen only once. The sequenced sample consisted of peripheral blood. The receptor source for this set is a man in his sixties who had recovered from COVID-19.

The rearrangement uses TRBV28 and TRBJ2-6; D ambiguous. Germline CDR1 and CDR2: MDHEN and SYDVKM. Trimming took 4 bases from V and 2 from J, leaving 9 bases between them. The CDR3 is made up of 15 amino acids. CDR3 DNA: TGTGCCAGCAGTTCAATCTCGGCTGGGGCCAACGTCCTGACTTTC. Translation: CASSSISAGANVLTF.

The chain recombines TRBV4-2 with TRBJ2-5; 8 bases are a match to TRBD2. V lost 0 bases, J lost 5 bases, and 8 bases stayed unmatched. The CDR3 totals 16 residues. The germline gives CDR1 LGHNA, CDR2 YNFKEQ. The CDR3 DNA is TGTGCCAGCAGCCAAGAACTCGGGGGGGCATCGGAGACCCAGTACTTC. This gives the protein CASSQELGGASETQYF.

This clone was counted a few times. V and J are TRBV2 and TRBJ2-1; 8 nucleotides align to TRBD2. The CDR3 runs to 15 residues. The V segment lost 9 bases and the J segment 0 bases; nucleotides outside the gene matches: 7. The V gene's germline CDR1 is SNHLY and CDR2 FYNNEI. The CDR3 loop is CARRSGSGSYNEQFF. The CDR3 nucleotides read TGTGCCAGACGGAGCGGGAGCGGCTCCTACAATGAGCAGTTCTTC.

V gene TRBV7-2 combines with J gene TRBJ2-5; tentative D call: TRBD1 (6 bases). The germline V gene encodes CDR1 SGHTA and CDR2 FQGNSA. The CDR3 is made up of 14 amino acids. Trimming took off 5 bases at V and 5 bases at J, with 15 bases between the two ends. CDR3 coding DNA: TGTGCCAGCAGCCCAATGGGGCAGGGGGAGACCCAGTACTTC. Translated: CASSPMGQGETQYF.

V usage is TRBV5-4 and J usage is TRBJ2-1; 7 nucleotides match TRBD2. The CDR3 runs 16 residues. The germline gives CDR1 SGHNT, CDR2 YYREEE (reference sequence). The ends lost 4 bases at V and 1 base at J; junction bases unmatched: 8. The CDR3 loop reads CASSVGGSTSYNEQFF. The CDR3 nucleotides read TGTGCCAGCAGCGTAGGCGGGAGCACATCCTACAATGAGCAGTTCTTC.

The rearrangement uses TRBV15 and TRBJ2-3, with 12 bases fitting TRBD2. The ends lost 5 bases at V and 0 bases at J; junction bases unmatched: 9. This CDR3 has 18 amino acids. Germline-derived CDR1 and CDR2 are LNHNV and YYDKDF (reference sequence). The CDR3 DNA reads TGTGCCACCAGCGGTCTAGCGGGGGGGTCCTATAGCACAGATACGCAGTATTTT. Residues: CATSGLAGGSYSTDTQYF.

The chain couples TRBV11-2 to TRBJ2-2, with 7 nucleotides matching TRBD2. Looked up from germline, CDR1 is SGHAT and CDR2 is FQNNGV. J gave up 6 bases and V 4 bases, and 17 bases lay outside the gene matches. The CDR3 runs 18 residues. The CDR3 DNA follows: TGTGCCAGCAGCTCACCACCCAGGGTTTCGGGAGGCGCCGGGGAGCTGTTTTTT. Protein product: CASSSPPRVSGGAGELFF.

This chain uses TRBV27 with TRBJ1-1; D unclear. This CDR3 is 13 amino acids long. The germline V gene has CDR1 MNHEY and CDR2 SMNVEV (reference sequence). Trimming left V 5 bases short and J 1 base short, with 8 bases between. The DNA of the CDR3 is TGTGCCAGCAGTCCTCGACAGAACACTGAAGCTTTCTTT. Its protein product is CASSPRQNTEAFF.

The genes are TRBV7-8 and TRBJ2-5; TRBD2 is a possible D gene (6 bases). This CDR3 has 14 amino acids. V lost 5 bases to trimming and J lost 0 bases, with 10 bases between them. Germline CDR1 is SGHVS and CDR2 is FQNEAQ. The CDR3 bases are TGTGCCAGCAGCAAGGGACTGTACCAAGAGACCCAGTACTTC. Its translation is CASSKGLYQETQYF.

This rearrangement joins TRBV12-2 to TRBJ1-5; the table's D call, TRBD1, was not checked against the DNA. TRBV12-2 is deemed a pseudogene. The CDR3 totals 15 residues. The CDR3 loop is CASRLAQGEDQPQHF. The CDR3, as DNA: TGTGCAAGTCGCTTAGCCCAGGGTGAGGATCAGCCCCAGCATTTT.

The rearrangement uses TRBV3-1 (or the pseudogene TRBV3-2) and TRBJ1-4; weak D call: TRBD1 (6 bases). Germline loops: CDR1 LGHDT, CDR2 YNNKEL (reference sequence). The CDR3 is made up of 17 amino acids. The V and J ends lost 3 bases and 2 bases respectively, with 16 bases between them. The CDR3 DNA reads TGTGCCAGCAGCCATAGACGGGGGCGGGGGACTAATGAAAAACTGTTTTTT. Its protein product is CASSHRRGRGTNEKLFF.

In DNA form, the CDR3 reads TGTGCCAGCAGTTTACCCGGGAGGGGAAATGAGCAGTTCTTC. It is translated as CASSLPGRGNEQFF. V is TRBV27 and J is TRBJ2-1; 8 bases map to TRBD2. V dropped 2 bases and J dropped 7; count of bases not matched to a gene: 4. CDR3 length equals 14 residues. CDR1 and CDR2 from the germline V gene are MNHEY and SMNVEV (reference sequence).

The J gene is TRBJ1-1, the V gene TRBV11-2; the D is unclear. The ends were cut back, 0 bases at V and 5 bases at J, with 7 bases in the middle. Germline loops: CDR1 SGHAT, CDR2 FQNNGV. This CDR3 is 13 amino acids long. The CDR3 region is CASSLDTRTEAFF. The CDR3 bases are TGTGCCAGCAGCTTAGACACACGAACTGAAGCTTTCTTT.

The J gene is TRBJ2-1, the V gene TRBV27; 8 nucleotides agree with TRBD1. Losses at the gene ends were 5 bases for V and 1 base for J; bases not matched to a gene: 4. The CDR3 covers 15 residues. Germline V CDR1 and CDR2: MNHEY, SMNVEV (reference sequence). The CDR3 spells CASSRTGLSYNEQFF. Here the CDR3 DNA reads TGTGCCAGCAGTAGGACAGGGCTTTCCTACAATGAGCAGTTCTTC.